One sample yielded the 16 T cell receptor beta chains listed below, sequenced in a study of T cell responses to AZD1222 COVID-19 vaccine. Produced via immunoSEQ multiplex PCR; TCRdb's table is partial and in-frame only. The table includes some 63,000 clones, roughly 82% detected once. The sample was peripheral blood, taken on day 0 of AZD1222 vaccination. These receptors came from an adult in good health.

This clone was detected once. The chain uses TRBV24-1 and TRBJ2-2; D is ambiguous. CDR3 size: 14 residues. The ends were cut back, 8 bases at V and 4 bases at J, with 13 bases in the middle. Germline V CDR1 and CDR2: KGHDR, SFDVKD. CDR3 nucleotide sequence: TGTGCCACCAAGGTCAACGGACCCACCGGGGAGCTGTTTTTT. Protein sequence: CATKVNGPTGELFF.

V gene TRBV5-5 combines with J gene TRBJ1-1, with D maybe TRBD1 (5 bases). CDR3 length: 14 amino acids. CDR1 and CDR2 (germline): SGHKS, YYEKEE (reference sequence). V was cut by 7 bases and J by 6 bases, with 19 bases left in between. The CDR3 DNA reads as TGTGCCAGCTCATTCCGGGACTACCCGTCTGAAGCTTTCTTT. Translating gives CASSFRDYPSEAFF.

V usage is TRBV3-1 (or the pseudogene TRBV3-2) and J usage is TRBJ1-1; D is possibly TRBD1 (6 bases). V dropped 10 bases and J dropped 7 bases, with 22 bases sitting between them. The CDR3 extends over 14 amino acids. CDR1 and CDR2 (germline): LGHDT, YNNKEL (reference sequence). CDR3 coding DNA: TGTGCCACCTCGGACCGGGGGGCGCAGATTGAAGCTTTCTTT. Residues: CATSDRGAQIEAFF.

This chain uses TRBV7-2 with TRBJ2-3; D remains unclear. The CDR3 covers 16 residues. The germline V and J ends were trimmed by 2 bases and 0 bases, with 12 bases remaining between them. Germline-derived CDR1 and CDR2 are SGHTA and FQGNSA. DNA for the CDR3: TGTGCCAGCAGCTTACAAGGAACGTATAGCACAGATACGCAGTATTTT. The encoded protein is CASSLQGTYSTDTQYF. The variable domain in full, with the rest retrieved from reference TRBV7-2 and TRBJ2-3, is GAGVSQSPSNKVTEKGKDVELRCDPISGHTALYWYRQSLGQGLEFLIYFQGNSAPDKSGLPSDRFSAERTGGSVSTLTIQRTQQEDSAVYLCASSLQGTYSTDTQYFGPGTRLTVL.

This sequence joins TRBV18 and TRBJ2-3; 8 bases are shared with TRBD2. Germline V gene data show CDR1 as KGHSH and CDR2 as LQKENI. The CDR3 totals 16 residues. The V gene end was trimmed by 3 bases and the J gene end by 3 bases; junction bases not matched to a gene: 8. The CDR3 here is CASSPRSGSRTDTQYF. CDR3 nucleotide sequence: TGTGCCAGCTCACCCAGAAGCGGGAGTAGGACAGATACGCAGTATTTT.

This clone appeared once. CDR3 region: CATRQAGANVLTF. CDR3 DNA sequence: TGTGCTACTCGACAGGCTGGGGCCAACGTCCTGACTTTC. This chain links TRBV18 with TRBJ2-6, with a tentative D call TRBD1 (6 bases). CDR1 and CDR2 from the germline V gene are KGHSH and LQKENI. The CDR3 covers 13 residues.

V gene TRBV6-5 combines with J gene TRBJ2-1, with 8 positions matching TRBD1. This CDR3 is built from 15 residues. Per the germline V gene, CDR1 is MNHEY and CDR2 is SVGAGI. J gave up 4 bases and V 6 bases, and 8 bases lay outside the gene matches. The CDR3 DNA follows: TGTGCCAGCAGCACGACAGGGGATAAATACAATGAGCAGTTCTTC. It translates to CASSTTGDKYNEQFF.

The CDR3 protein is CASSSSALGTQYF. The CDR3 DNA reads TGTGCCAGCAGTTCTAGCGCCTTAGGGACCCAGTACTTC. The rearrangement joins TRBV12-3 or TRBV12-4 to TRBJ2-5, with a possible D match to TRBD2 (6 bases). This CDR3 comprises 13 residues. V lost 4 bases and J 7 bases, leaving 13 bases between the germline ends.

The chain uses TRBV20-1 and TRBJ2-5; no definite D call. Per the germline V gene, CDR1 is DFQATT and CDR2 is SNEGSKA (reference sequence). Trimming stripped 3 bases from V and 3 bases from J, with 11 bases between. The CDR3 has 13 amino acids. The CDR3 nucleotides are TGCAGTGCTAGTCGCTGGCAGGAAGAGACCCAGTACTTC. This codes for CSASRWQEETQYF.

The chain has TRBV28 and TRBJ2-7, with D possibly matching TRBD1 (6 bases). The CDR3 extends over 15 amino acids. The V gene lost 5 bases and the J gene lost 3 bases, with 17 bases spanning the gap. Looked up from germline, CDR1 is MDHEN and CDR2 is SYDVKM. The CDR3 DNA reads TGTGCCAGCAGTCCCCCCGGGACAACGGACTACGAGCAGTACTTC. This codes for CASSPPGTTDYEQYF.

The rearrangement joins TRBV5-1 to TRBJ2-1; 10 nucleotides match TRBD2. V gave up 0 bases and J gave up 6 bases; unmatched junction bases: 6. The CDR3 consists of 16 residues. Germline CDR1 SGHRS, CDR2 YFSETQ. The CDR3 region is CASSLASLAGINEQFF. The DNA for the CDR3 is TGCGCCAGCAGCTTGGCCTCACTAGCGGGAATCAATGAGCAGTTCTTC.

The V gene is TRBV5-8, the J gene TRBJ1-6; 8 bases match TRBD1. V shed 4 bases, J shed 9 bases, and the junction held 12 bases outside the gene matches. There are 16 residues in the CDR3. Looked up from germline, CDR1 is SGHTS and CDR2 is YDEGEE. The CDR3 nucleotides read TGTGCCAGCAGCAGGGGGACAGGCGGAAGTGTTTCACCCCTCCACTTT. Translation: CASSRGTGGSVSPLHF.

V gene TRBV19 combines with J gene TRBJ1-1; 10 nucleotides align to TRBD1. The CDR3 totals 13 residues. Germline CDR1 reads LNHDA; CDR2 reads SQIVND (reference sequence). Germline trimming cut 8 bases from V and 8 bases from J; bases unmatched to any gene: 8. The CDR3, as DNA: TGTGCCAGTGTTAAACGACAGGGGGCCGAAGCTTTCTTT. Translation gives CASVKRQGAEAFF.

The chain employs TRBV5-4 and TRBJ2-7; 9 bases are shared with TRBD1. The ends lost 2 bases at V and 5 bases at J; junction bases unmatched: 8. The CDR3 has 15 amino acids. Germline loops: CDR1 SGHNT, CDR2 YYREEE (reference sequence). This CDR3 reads CASSLTGTGFHEQYF. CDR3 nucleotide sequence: TGTGCCAGCAGCTTAACCGGGACAGGGTTCCACGAGCAGTACTTC.

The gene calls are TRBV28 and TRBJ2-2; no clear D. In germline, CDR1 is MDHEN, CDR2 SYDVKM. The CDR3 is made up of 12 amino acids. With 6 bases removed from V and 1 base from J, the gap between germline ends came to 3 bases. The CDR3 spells CASRVNTGELFF. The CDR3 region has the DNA TGTGCCAGCAGGGTGAACACCGGGGAGCTGTTTTTT.

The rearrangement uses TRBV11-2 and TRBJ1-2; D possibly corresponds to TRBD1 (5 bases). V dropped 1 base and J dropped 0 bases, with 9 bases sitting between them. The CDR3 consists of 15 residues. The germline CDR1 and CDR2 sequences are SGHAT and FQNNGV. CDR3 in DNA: TGTGCCAGCAGCTTAGGGGACGGTTCTAACTATGGCTACACCTTC. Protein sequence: CASSLGDGSNYGYTF.